One sample yielded the 31 T cell receptor beta chains listed below, sequenced in a study of CD8+ T cells in alopecia areata. RNA extraction and reverse transcription yielded cDNA as sequencing template. Produced via immunoSEQ multiplex PCR; TCRdb's table is partial and in-frame only. The sample carries 150,000 or so clones, 55% recorded once. What was sequenced was CD4+ T cells sorted from blood. The receptors were sampled from a human donor in good health.

The chain joins TRBV25-1 to TRBJ2-5, with D possibly matching TRBD1 (6 bases). Germline V gives CDR1 MGHDK, CDR2 SYGVNS. The CDR3 runs 14 residues. Trimming left V 2 bases short and J 7 bases short, with 14 bases between. The DNA for the CDR3 is TGTGCCAGCAGTGAAGGGGCGATCAGGGGGACCCAGTACTTC. Translation gives CASSEGAIRGTQYF.

This clone was seen more than once but under ten times. At the DNA level, this CDR3 is encoded by other sequences in the same sample as well. This rearrangement joins TRBV11-2 to TRBJ1-3; D unclear. Trimming left V 4 bases short and J 0 bases short, with 7 bases between. The germline gives CDR1 SGHAT, CDR2 FQNNGV. This CDR3 spans 14 amino acids. This CDR3 reads CASSSRLSGNTIYF. DNA for the CDR3: TGTGCCAGCAGCTCCCGTCTCTCTGGAAACACCATATATTTT.

The chain links TRBV10-3 to TRBJ2-1; tentatively, D is TRBD1 or TRBD2 (6 bases each). Trimming left V 8 bases short and J 8 bases short, with 13 bases between. CDR3 length: 12 amino acids. Per germline, CDR1 ENHRY and CDR2 SYGVKD. CDR3 DNA: TGTGCCATCGGGGGGCACAGCGATGAGCAGTTCTTC. Encoded protein: CAIGGHSDEQFF.

This clone was counted a few times. The rearrangement uses TRBV29-1 and TRBJ1-5; 9 positions match TRBD1. This CDR3 region has 14 residues. Germline CDR1 and CDR2: SQVTM and ANQGSEA. V shed 7 bases, J shed 2 bases, and the junction held 6 bases outside the gene matches. This chain's CDR3 is CSARQGVGNQPQHF. DNA of the CDR3: TGCAGCGCTAGACAGGGGGTAGGCAATCAGCCCCAGCATTTT.

Worth noting for this clone: Different DNA sequences within this sample yield the same CDR3. The genes are TRBV10-1 and TRBJ2-1; D not resolved. The CDR3 totals 13 residues. Germline assignment: CDR1 WNHNN and CDR2 SYGVQD (reference sequence). V lost 3 bases and J 2 bases, leaving 5 bases between the germline ends. The CDR3 bases are TGCGCCAGCAGTGAAAAGGCCTACAATGAGCAGTTCTTC. It encodes CASSEKAYNEQFF.

This clone was recorded once. The rearrangement joins TRBV12-5 to TRBJ2-2, with 14 bases fitting TRBD2. Per the germline V gene, CDR1 is LGHNT and CDR2 is FRNRAP. V lost 6 bases to trimming and J lost 4 bases; unmatched junction nucleotides: 4. The CDR3 extends over 16 amino acids. CDR3 DNA sequence: TGTGCTAGTGGCCTGACTAGCGGGAGGGCCACCGGGGAGCTGTTTTTT. Protein sequence: CASGLTSGRATGELFF.

The V call is TRBV4-2, the J call TRBJ1-2; D might be TRBD1 (5 bases). The germline V gene encodes CDR1 LGHNA and CDR2 YNFKEQ. The CDR3 has 15 amino acids. Trimming pared 0 bases from V and 6 bases from J, leaving 14 bases between. In nucleotides, the CDR3 is TGTGCCAGCAGCCAAGATAGGCCACCCAGGGATGGCTACACCTTC. Translating gives CASSQDRPPRDGYTF.

This CDR3 reads CASSSSGTGNNEQFF. As DNA, the CDR3 is TGTGCCAGCAGTTCCTCCGGGACAGGAAACAATGAGCAGTTCTTC. The rearrangement joins TRBV28 to TRBJ2-1, with TRBD1 matching 8 bases. Per the germline V gene, CDR1 is MDHEN and CDR2 is SYDVKM. The V gene end was trimmed by 4 bases and the J gene end by 5 bases; junction bases not matched to a gene: 7. This CDR3 has 15 amino acids.

The rearrangement joins TRBV5-4 to TRBJ2-3; no definite D call. The V end lost 0 bases, the J end lost 0 bases, and 11 bases lay between the germline ends. Germline assignment: CDR1 SGHNT and CDR2 YYREEE (reference sequence). The CDR3 is 16 amino acids. CDR3 sequence: CASSLGQRTSTDTQYF. The CDR3 DNA sequence: TGTGCCAGCAGCTTGGGTCAGCGTACTAGCACAGATACGCAGTATTTT.

This clone has more than one count but fewer than ten. The J gene is TRBJ2-3, the V gene TRBV18; D is perhaps TRBD1 (5 bases). The length of the CDR3 is 15 residues. Trimming took off 0 bases at V and 2 bases at J, with 9 bases between the two ends. The germline gives CDR1 KGHSH, CDR2 LQKENI. CDR3 in DNA: TGTGCCAGCTCACCACCATTCAGGGCCACAGATACGCAGTATTTT. Its protein is CASSPPFRATDTQYF.

The rearrangement uses TRBV4-1 and TRBJ2-1; 11 positions match TRBD2. Germline CDR1 and CDR2: MGHRA and YSYEKL. This CDR3 comprises 15 residues. Germline trimming cut 3 bases from V and 3 bases from J; bases unmatched to any gene: 1. The CDR3 here is CASSQGLAVYNEQFF. CDR3 in DNA: TGCGCCAGCAGCCAGGGACTAGCGGTCTACAATGAGCAGTTCTTC.

The rearrangement joins TRBV4-1 to TRBJ2-1; 7 bases align to TRBD2. Germline CDR1 reads MGHRA; CDR2 reads YSYEKL. CDR3 length: 13 amino acids. After removal of 2 bases from V and 14 bases from J, the junction contained 9 bases not matched to a gene. The CDR3 bases are TGCGCCAGCAGCCAAATCAATGAGGCGGGAGAGTTCTTC. Its translation: CASSQINEAGEFF.

The chain has TRBV25-1 and TRBJ2-7; D tentatively fits TRBD1 or TRBD2 (5 bases each). The CDR3 totals 13 residues. Trimming shortened V by 7 bases and J by 5 bases, and 15 bases separated the two germline ends. Germline CDR1 MGHDK, CDR2 SYGVNS. The CDR3 sequence is CASMGTTLNEQYF. In DNA form, the CDR3 reads TGTGCCAGCATGGGGACGACATTGAACGAGCAGTACTTC.

The V call is TRBV7-2, the J call TRBJ2-3; D not certain. Trimming shortened V by 2 bases and J by 0 bases, and 18 bases separated the two germline ends. The length of the CDR3 is 18 residues. CDR1 and CDR2 (germline): SGHTA, FQGNSA. CDR3 amino acids: CASSLYASVAASTDTQYF. The CDR3 DNA reads as TGTGCCAGCAGCTTATACGCGAGTGTCGCGGCAAGCACAGATACGCAGTATTTT.

The V and J genes are TRBV29-1 and TRBJ1-5; D might be TRBD1 (5 bases). Germline CDR1 SQVTM, CDR2 ANQGSEA. This CDR3 region has 13 residues. V shed 6 bases and J shed 1 base, with 10 bases lying between them. This CDR3 is CSVTEGSNQPQHF. CDR3 nucleotides: TGCAGCGTGACGGAGGGGAGCAATCAGCCCCAGCATTTT.

The chain joins TRBV2 to TRBJ1-2; D is unresolved. This CDR3 comprises 15 residues. The V gene's germline CDR1 is SNHLY and CDR2 FYNNEI. The V end was cut by 6 bases, the J end by 2 bases, with 16 bases between. The CDR3 loop reads CASRKELGLNYGYTF. Here the CDR3 DNA reads TGTGCCAGCAGGAAGGAACTGGGATTAAACTATGGCTACACCTTC.

The DNA for the CDR3 is TGCAGCGTAACACCGACAGGGGCAGGAAACATTCAGTACTTC. Translation: CSVTPTGAGNIQYF. The chain carries TRBV29-1 and TRBJ2-4; 8 nucleotides agree with TRBD1. The CDR3 is 14 amino acids. V shed 6 bases and J 6 bases; nucleotides not matched to a gene: 10. CDR1 is SQVTM and CDR2 is ANQGSEA in the germline V gene.

The gene calls are TRBV4-1 and TRBJ2-5; perhaps TRBD1 as D (6 bases). The CDR3 loop spans 14 amino acids. Germline V CDR1 and CDR2: MGHRA, YSYEKL. Between the trimmed V and J ends, which lost 4 bases and 4 bases, there was a span of 13 bases. The CDR3 loop reads CASSLLTGLETQYF. CDR3 bases: TGCGCCAGCAGCCTCCTAACAGGGTTAGAGACCCAGTACTTC.

This clone was observed a few times. This rearrangement joins TRBV7-9 to TRBJ2-2; D call uncertain. Trimming pared 4 bases from V and 4 bases from J, leaving 7 bases between. CDR1 SEHNR and CDR2 FQNEAQ come from the germline V gene (reference sequence). The CDR3 contains 13 residues. CDR3 sequence reads: CASSWASTGELFF. The CDR3 coding sequence is TGTGCCAGCAGCTGGGCAAGCACCGGGGAGCTGTTTTTT. Supplemented by reference TRBV7-9 and TRBJ2-2, the full variable domain reads DTGVSQNPRHKITKRGQNVTFRCDPISEHNRLYWYRQTLGQGPEFLTYFQNEAQLEKSRLLSDRFSAERPKGSFSTLEIQRTEQGDSAMYLCASSWASTGELFFGEGSRLTVL.

DNA of the CDR3: TGTGCCAGCAGTGACGGACTAGCGGGACAAGAGACCCAGTACTTC. It is translated as CASSDGLAGQETQYF. V gene TRBV6-1 combines with J gene TRBJ2-5; 12 bases are a match to TRBD2. Germline CDR1 MNHNS, CDR2 SASEGT. Losses at the gene ends were 3 bases for V and 2 bases for J; bases not matched to a gene: 1. This CDR3 has 15 amino acids.

J is TRBJ2-5 and V is TRBV5-4, with 11 bases aligning to TRBD2. The CDR3 totals 16 residues. V lost 0 bases to trimming and J lost 1 base; unmatched junction nucleotides: 2. CDR1 and CDR2 (germline): SGHNT, YYREEE (reference sequence). CDR3 in amino acids: CASSLGGTSGQETQYF. The CDR3 coding sequence is TGTGCCAGCAGCTTGGGGGGGACTAGCGGCCAAGAGACCCAGTACTTC.

The chain combines TRBV18 with TRBJ1-2, with D uncertain. The V gene lost 0 bases and the J gene lost 6 bases, with 8 bases spanning the gap. The length of the CDR3 is 13 residues. Germline CDR1 is KGHSH and CDR2 is LQKENI. CDR3 DNA: TGTGCCAGCTCACCACCTGACGGGCATGGCTACACCTTC. Residues: CASSPPDGHGYTF.

The V and J genes are TRBV7-3 and TRBJ2-3; D not resolved. The CDR3 length is 13 residues. The germline V gene has CDR1 SGHTA and CDR2 FQGTGA. V was cut by 4 bases and J by 5 bases, with 10 bases left in between. As DNA, the CDR3 is TGTGCCAGCAGCTACTCTCCGGGAGATACGCAGTATTTT. Its protein is CASSYSPGDTQYF. Full variable domain (outside the CDR3, taken from reference TRBV7-3 and TRBJ2-3): GAGVSQTPSNKVTEKGKYVELRCDPISGHTALYWYRQSLGQGPEFLIYFQGTGAADDSGLPNDRFFAVRPEGSVSTLKIQRTERGDSAVYLCASSYSPGDTQYFGPGTRLTVL.

V usage is TRBV11-2 and J usage is TRBJ2-7; 9 nucleotides agree with TRBD1. With V trimmed by 5 bases and J by 2 bases, 10 bases remained unmatched. The CDR3 sequence is 16 residues long. Germline CDR1 SGHAT, CDR2 FQNNGV. The DNA of the CDR3 is TGTGCCAGCAGCCCACTTAGGCGGACAGGGGCCTACGAGCAGTACTTC. Its protein is CASSPLRRTGAYEQYF.

The V gene is TRBV6-5, the J gene TRBJ1-5, with D perhaps matching TRBD1 (6 bases). CDR1 MNHEY and CDR2 SVGAGI come from the germline V gene. This CDR3 has 14 residues. The ends were cut back, 6 bases at V and 4 bases at J, with 13 bases in the middle. CDR3 sequence: CASSDGQPNQPQHF. The CDR3 DNA reads TGTGCCAGCAGCGACGGACAGCCTAATCAGCCCCAGCATTTT.

In its sample, this clone was seen a few times. The V gene is TRBV6-5, the J gene TRBJ2-6; unclear D gene. The V and J ends lost 1 base and 2 bases respectively, with 6 bases between them. Germline loops: CDR1 MNHEY, CDR2 SVGAGI. CDR3 size: 15 residues. The CDR3 DNA reads as TGTGCCAGCAGTTACTTCAAGGCTGGGGCCAACGTCCTGACTTTC. It translates to CASSYFKAGANVLTF.

The chain is built from TRBV14 and TRBJ1-5; D gene ambiguous. The CDR3 has 13 amino acids. Between the trimmed V and J ends, which lost 0 bases and 9 bases, there was a span of 9 bases. Germline values: CDR1 SGHDN, CDR2 FVKESK. The CDR3 region is CASSQDWAGPQHF. The CDR3, as DNA: TGTGCCAGCAGCCAAGATTGGGCAGGGCCCCAGCATTTT.

The V and J genes are TRBV5-5 and TRBJ1-2, with 8 nucleotides matching TRBD1. Germline CDR1 and CDR2: SGHKS and YYEKEE (reference sequence). This CDR3 spans 14 amino acids. V shed 2 bases and J 8 bases; nucleotides not matched to a gene: 8. The CDR3, as DNA: TGTGCCAGCAGCTTACCCGGACAGGGTCGGGGCTACACCTTC. This gives the protein CASSLPGQGRGYTF.

This clone was detected a few times. V and J are TRBV7-9 and TRBJ2-7; D gene ambiguous. CDR1 is SEHNR and CDR2 is FQNEAQ in the germline V gene (reference sequence). Trimming removed 5 bases from V and 3 bases from J, with 17 bases in between. The CDR3 runs to 15 residues. CDR3 residues: CASSEFRFRGYEQYF. The CDR3 DNA reads as TGTGCCAGCAGCGAATTCCGTTTTCGCGGCTACGAGCAGTACTTC.

The chain is built from TRBV30 and TRBJ2-3; tentatively, D is TRBD1 or TRBD2 (6 bases each). Trimming took off 8 bases at V and 8 bases at J, with 20 bases between the two ends. The CDR3 is 13 amino acids. Per germline, CDR1 GTSNPN and CDR2 SVGIG (reference sequence). The CDR3 DNA sequence: TGTGCCGGATTGACAGGAGGGATAGGTACGCAGTATTTT. Protein sequence: CAGLTGGIGTQYF.

This clone was seen more than once but under ten times. The chain couples TRBV29-1 to TRBJ2-2, with D tentatively TRBD1 (6 bases). The V end lost 7 bases, the J end lost 2 bases, and 11 bases lay between the germline ends. From germline, CDR1 is SQVTM and CDR2 ANQGSEA. This CDR3 region has 13 residues. CDR3 protein: CSGVRGNTGELFF. In DNA form, the CDR3 reads TGCAGCGGCGTCAGGGGTAACACCGGGGAGCTGTTTTTT.